This TCR beta chain was retrieved from a study of T cell responses to AZD1222 COVID-19 vaccine. Study-wide points: Donors were mostly white British, more females; clonal diversity possibly underestimated. An increase in Spike-specific TCR breadth and depth was observed after two AZD1222 doses.

Produced via immunoSEQ multiplex PCR; TCRdb's table is partial and in-frame only. Of over 100,000 clones listed, 75% to 90% are singletons. Points on this clone: Its cognate antigen is unknown.

Here the sequenced sample was peripheral blood, taken on day 0 of AZD1222 vaccination. The origin of this receptor is an adult in good health.

CDR3 residues: CASKIVGSGEAFF. In nucleotides, the CDR3 is TGTGCCAGTAAGATCGTTGGTTCGGGTGAAGCTTTCTTT. This chain links TRBV19 with TRBJ1-1; D remains ambiguous. Germline V gene sequence: CDR1 LNHDA, CDR2 SQIVND (reference sequence). Trimming left V 7 bases short and J 7 bases short, with 16 bases between. CDR3 length equals 13 residues.